The 8 T cell receptor beta chains below were found in one sample sequenced in a study of spatial heterogeneity in lung cancer. The time point: sample taken at primary tumor resection. TCRs were sequenced from unsorted whole RNA of tumor, nontumor lung or PBMC. TCRdb called the 5' RACE reads again in MiXCR, with one record for every CDR3 protein. The sample records fewer than 55,000 distinct CDR3 sequences, about 7.4% being singletons. The starting material was PBMCs, obtained at surgery. These receptors originate from a female donor with early-stage non-small cell lung cancer.

The chain's CDR3 is CASSRRLASGGADTQYF. The CDR3 nucleotides are TGTGCCAGCAGTCGACGTCTGGCTAGCGGGGGAGCAGATACGCAGTATTTT. V and J are TRBV27 and TRBJ2-3; 10 nucleotides align to TRBD2. This CDR3 has 17 amino acids. Trimming at V came to 5 bases and at J to 4 bases, leaving 12 bases not matched to a gene. CDR1 MNHEY and CDR2 SMNVEV come from the germline V gene (reference sequence).

This clonotype showed up just a few times. The rearrangement uses TRBV7-8 and TRBJ2-2; a possible D gene is TRBD2 (6 bases). This CDR3 spans 14 amino acids. Germline lookup yields CDR1 SGHVS and CDR2 FQNEAQ. V was pared by 4 bases and J by 7 bases, with 13 bases between. The CDR3 spells CASSSRRDGGELFF. CDR3 DNA sequence: TGTGCCAGCAGCTCGCGGAGGGACGGCGGGGAGCTGTTTTTT.

The chain has TRBV7-8 and TRBJ2-7; D remains ambiguous. Between the trimmed V and J ends, which lost 5 bases and 3 bases, there was a span of 17 bases. This CDR3 has 15 amino acids. Per the germline V gene, CDR1 is SGHVS and CDR2 is FQNEAQ. CDR3 sequence reads: CASSPTRQLRYEQYF. CDR3 nucleotide sequence: TGTGCCAGCAGCCCCACACGCCAGCTTCGCTACGAGCAGTACTTC.

This clonotype occurred many times. V is TRBV7-9 and J is TRBJ1-1; 12 bases align to TRBD1. CDR3 size: 14 residues. With V trimmed by 4 bases and J by 6 bases, 3 bases remained unmatched. Germline loops: CDR1 SEHNR, CDR2 FQNEAQ (reference sequence). CDR3 sequence reads: CASSYRDRGPEAFF. In nucleotides, the CDR3 is TGTGCCAGCAGCTATAGGGACAGGGGGCCTGAAGCTTTCTTT.

This chain uses TRBV6-6 with TRBJ2-5; 9 nucleotides line up with TRBD2. The junction had 10 bases not matched to a gene; V was cut back by 0 bases and J by 2 bases. The germline V gene encodes CDR1 MNHNY and CDR2 SVGAGI (reference sequence). This CDR3 comprises 18 residues. The CDR3 DNA sequence: TGTGCCAGCAGTTACTCCAATTCCCTAGCGGGGAGACAAGAGACCCAGTACTTC. Its protein is CASSYSNSLAGRQETQYF.

This clonotype was observed many times. The CDR3 here is CASSGRGSYEQFF. CDR3 DNA sequence: TGTGCCAGCAGTGGCCGCGGATCATATGAGCAGTTCTTC. The chain carries TRBV27 and TRBJ2-1; no firm D call. CDR1 is MNHEY and CDR2 is SMNVEV in the germline V gene (reference sequence). Between the trimmed V and J ends, which lost 5 bases and 8 bases, there was a span of 13 bases. This CDR3 has 13 amino acids.

This clonotype was seen a few times. The chain links TRBV20-1 to TRBJ1-5; D is undetermined. The V end was cut by 5 bases, the J end by 4 bases, with 12 bases between. CDR3 size: 13 residues. Germline V CDR1 and CDR2: DFQATT, SNEGSKA (reference sequence). As DNA, the CDR3 is TGCAGTGCTCTCCTCGGCCGGAATCAGCCCCAGCATTTT. This sequence encodes CSALLGRNQPQHF.

V is TRBV6-6 and J is TRBJ2-7; TRBD1 agrees at 8 bases. CDR1 and CDR2 (germline): MNHNY, SVGAGI (reference sequence). Unmatched junction bases numbered 12, after V lost 4 bases and J lost 4 bases. CDR3 length: 16 residues. DNA of the CDR3: TGTGCCAGCAGTTGGCCCCGGACAGGGCTTGGGTACGAGCAGTACTTC. Residues: CASSWPRTGLGYEQYF.